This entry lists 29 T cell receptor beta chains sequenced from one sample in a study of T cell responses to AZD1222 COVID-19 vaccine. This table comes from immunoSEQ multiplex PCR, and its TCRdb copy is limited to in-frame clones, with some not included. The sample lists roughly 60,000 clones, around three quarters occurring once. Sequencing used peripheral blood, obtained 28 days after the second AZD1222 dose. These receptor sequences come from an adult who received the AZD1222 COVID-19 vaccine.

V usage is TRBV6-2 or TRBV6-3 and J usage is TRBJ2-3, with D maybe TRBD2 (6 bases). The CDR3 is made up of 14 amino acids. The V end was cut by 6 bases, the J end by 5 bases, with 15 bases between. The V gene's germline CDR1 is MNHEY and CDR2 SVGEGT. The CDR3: CASSRGGAEDTQYF. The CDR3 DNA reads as TGTGCCAGCAGCCGCGGAGGGGCCGAAGATACGCAGTATTTT.

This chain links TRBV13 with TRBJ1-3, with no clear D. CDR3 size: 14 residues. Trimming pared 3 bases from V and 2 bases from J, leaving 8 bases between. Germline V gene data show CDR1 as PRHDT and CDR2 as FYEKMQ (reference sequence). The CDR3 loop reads CASSFSRAGNTIYF. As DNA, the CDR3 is TGTGCCAGCAGCTTTAGTCGGGCTGGAAACACCATATATTTT.

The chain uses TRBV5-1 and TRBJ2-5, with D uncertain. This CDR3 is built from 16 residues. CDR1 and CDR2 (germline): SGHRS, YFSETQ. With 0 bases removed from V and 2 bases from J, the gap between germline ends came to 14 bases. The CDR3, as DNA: TGCGCCAGCAGCTTGGGGTCAGGCTCCGAACAAGAGACCCAGTACTTC. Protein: CASSLGSGSEQETQYF.

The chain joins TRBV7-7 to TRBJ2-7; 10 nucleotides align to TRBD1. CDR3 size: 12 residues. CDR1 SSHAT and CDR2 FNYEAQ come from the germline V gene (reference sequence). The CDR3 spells CAKRQGAREQYF. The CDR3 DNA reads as TGTGCTAAAAGACAGGGGGCGAGAGAGCAGTACTTC.

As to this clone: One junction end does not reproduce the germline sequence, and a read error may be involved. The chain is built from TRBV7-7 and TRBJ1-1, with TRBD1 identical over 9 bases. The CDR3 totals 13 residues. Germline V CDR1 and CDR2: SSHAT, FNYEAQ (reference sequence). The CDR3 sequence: CASSPGQGSEAFF. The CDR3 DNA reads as TGTGCTAGCAGCCCGGGACAGGGATCTGAAGCTTTCTTT.

The CDR3 DNA reads TGCGCCAGCAGCCCCCAAGGACCTCGCTCTGGGGCCAACGTCCTGACTTTC. Encoded protein: CASSPQGPRSGANVLTF. V is TRBV4-3 and J is TRBJ2-6; D call uncertain. This CDR3 has 17 amino acids. Germline-derived CDR1 and CDR2 are LGHNA and YSLEER. V was pared by 4 bases and J by 0 bases, with 13 bases between.

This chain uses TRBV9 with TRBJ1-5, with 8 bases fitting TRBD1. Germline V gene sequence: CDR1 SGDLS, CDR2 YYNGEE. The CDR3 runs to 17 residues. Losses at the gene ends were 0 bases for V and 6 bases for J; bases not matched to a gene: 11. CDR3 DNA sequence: TGTGCCAGCAGCGTAGTAACGGACAGGGAGGATATTCAGCCCCAGCATTTT. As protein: CASSVVTDREDIQPQHF.

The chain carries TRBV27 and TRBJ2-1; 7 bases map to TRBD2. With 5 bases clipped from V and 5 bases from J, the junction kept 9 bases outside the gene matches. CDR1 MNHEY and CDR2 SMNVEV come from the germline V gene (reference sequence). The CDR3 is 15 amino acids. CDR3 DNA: TGTGCCAGCAGTGGGGGGGGACGCTTGAACAATGAGCAGTTCTTC. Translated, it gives CASSGGGRLNNEQFF.

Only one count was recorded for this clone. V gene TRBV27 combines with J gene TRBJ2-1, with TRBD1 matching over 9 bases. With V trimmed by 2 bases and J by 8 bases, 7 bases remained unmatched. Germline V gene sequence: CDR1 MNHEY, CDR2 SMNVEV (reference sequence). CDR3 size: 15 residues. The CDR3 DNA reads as TGTGCCAGCAGTTTAAAGACAGGGGGAGAGGATGAGCAGTTCTTC. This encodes CASSLKTGGEDEQFF.

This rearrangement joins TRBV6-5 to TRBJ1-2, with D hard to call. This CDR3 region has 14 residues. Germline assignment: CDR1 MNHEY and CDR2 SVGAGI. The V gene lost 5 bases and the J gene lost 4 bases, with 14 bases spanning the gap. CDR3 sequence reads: CASSPERLAYGYTF. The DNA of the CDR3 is TGTGCCAGCAGTCCTGAACGGCTGGCCTATGGCTACACCTTC.

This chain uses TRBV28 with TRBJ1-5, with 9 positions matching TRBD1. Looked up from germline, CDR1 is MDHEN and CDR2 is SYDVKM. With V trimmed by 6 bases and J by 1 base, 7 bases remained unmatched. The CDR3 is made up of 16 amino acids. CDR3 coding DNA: TGTGCCAGCAGCCCTGGGACAGGGCTAAGCAATCAGCCCCAGCATTTT. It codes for CASSPGTGLSNQPQHF.

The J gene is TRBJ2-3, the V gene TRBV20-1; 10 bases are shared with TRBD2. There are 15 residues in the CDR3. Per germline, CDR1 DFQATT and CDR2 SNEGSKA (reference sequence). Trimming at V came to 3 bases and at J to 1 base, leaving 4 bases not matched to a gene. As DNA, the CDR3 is TGCAGTGCTAGTGCCGGGACTAGCGGCACAGATACGCAGTATTTT. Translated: CSASAGTSGTDTQYF.

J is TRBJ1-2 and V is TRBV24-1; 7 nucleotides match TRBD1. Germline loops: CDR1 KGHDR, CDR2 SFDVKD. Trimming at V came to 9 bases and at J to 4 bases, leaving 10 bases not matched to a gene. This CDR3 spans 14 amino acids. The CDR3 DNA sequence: TGTGCCACCCAATCCGGGACAGATCTCTATGGCTACACCTTC. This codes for CATQSGTDLYGYTF.

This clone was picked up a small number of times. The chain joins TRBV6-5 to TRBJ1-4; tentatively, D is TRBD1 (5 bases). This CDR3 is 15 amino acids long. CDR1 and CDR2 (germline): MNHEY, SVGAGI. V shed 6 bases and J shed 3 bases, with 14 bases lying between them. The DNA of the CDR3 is TGTGCCAGCAGCCTTGACCGGGGGGCTAATGAAAAACTGTTTTTT. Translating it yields CASSLDRGANEKLFF.

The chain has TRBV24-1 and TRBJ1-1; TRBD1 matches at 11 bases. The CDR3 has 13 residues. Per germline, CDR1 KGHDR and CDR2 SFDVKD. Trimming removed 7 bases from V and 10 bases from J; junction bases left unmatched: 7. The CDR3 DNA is TGTGCCACCAGCCCCGGGACAGGGGGAATAGCTTTCTTT. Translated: CATSPGTGGIAFF.

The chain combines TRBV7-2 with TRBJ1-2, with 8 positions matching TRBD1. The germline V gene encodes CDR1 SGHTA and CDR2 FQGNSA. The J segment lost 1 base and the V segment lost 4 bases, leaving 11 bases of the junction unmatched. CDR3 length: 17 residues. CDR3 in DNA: TGTGCCAGCAGCTACGGGGGGACAGGAGCCCTTAACTATGGCTACACCTTC. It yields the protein CASSYGGTGALNYGYTF.

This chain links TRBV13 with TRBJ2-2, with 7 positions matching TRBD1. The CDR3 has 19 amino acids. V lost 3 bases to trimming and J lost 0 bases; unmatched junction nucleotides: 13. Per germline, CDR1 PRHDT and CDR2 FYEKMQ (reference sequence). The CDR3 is CASSFPSLTDRANTGELFF. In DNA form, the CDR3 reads TGTGCCAGCAGCTTCCCCTCCCTAACCGACAGGGCGAACACCGGGGAGCTGTTTTTT.

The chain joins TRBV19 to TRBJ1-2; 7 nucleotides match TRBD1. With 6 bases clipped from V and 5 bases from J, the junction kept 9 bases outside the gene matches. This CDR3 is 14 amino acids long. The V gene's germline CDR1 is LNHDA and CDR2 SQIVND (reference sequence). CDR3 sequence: CASSPQGRGYGYTF. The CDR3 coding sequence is TGTGCCAGTAGCCCACAGGGGCGAGGGTATGGCTACACCTTC.

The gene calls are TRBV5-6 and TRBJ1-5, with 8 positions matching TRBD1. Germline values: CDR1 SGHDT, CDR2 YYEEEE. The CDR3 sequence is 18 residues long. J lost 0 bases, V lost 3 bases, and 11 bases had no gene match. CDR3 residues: CASSSARDRLYSNQPQHF. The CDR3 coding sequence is TGTGCCAGCAGCTCCGCCCGGGACAGGCTATATAGCAATCAGCCCCAGCATTTT. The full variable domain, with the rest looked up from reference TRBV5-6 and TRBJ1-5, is DAGVTQSPTHLIKTRGQQVTLRCSPKSGHDTVSWYQQALGQGPQFIFQYYEEEERQRGNFPDRFSGHQFPNYSSELNVNALLLGDSALYLCASSSARDRLYSNQPQHFGDGTRLSIL.

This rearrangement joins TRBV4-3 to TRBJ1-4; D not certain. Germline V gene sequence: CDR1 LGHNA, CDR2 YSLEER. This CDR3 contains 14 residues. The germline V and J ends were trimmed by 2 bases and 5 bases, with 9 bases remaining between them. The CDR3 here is CASSQMGSNEKLFF. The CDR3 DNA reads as TGCGCCAGCAGCCAAATGGGGTCGAATGAAAAACTGTTTTTT.

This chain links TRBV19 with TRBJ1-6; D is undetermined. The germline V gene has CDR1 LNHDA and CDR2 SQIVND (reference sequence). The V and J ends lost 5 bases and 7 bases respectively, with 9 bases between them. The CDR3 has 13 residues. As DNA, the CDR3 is TGTGCCAGTAGTTTACAGCGAAATTCACCCCTCCACTTT. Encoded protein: CASSLQRNSPLHF. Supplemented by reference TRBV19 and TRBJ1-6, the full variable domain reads DGGITQSPKYLFRKEGQNVTLSCEQNLNHDAMYWYRQDPGQGLRLIYYSQIVNDFQKGDIAEGYSVSREKKESFPLTVTSAQKNPTAFYLCASSLQRNSPLHFGNGTRLTVT.

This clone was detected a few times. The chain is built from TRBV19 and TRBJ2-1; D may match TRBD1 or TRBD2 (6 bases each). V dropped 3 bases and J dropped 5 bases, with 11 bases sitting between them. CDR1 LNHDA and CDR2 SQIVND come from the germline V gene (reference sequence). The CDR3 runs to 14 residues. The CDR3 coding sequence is TGTGCCAGTAGTATCGGGGGCCAGCACAATGAGCAGTTCTTC. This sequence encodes CASSIGGQHNEQFF.

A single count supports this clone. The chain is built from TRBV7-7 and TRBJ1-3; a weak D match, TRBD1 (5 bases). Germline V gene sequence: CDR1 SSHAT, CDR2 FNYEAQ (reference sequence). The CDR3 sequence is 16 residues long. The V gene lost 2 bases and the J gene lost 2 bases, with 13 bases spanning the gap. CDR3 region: CASSLTAGPPGNTIYF. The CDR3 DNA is TGTGCCAGCAGCTTAACGGCAGGGCCCCCTGGAAACACCATATATTTT. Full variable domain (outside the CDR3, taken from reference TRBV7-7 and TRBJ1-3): GAGVSQSPRYKVTKRGQDVTLRCDPISSHATLYWYQQALGQGPEFLTYFNYEAQPDKSGLPSDRFSAERPEGSISTLTIQRTEQRDSAMYRCASSLTAGPPGNTIYFGEGSWLTVV.

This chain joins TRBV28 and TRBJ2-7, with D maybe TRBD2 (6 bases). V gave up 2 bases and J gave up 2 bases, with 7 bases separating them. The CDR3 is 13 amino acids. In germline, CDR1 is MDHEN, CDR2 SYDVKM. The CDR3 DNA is TGTGCCAGCAGTTTAGGGGGGACCTACGAGCAGTACTTC. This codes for CASSLGGTYEQYF.

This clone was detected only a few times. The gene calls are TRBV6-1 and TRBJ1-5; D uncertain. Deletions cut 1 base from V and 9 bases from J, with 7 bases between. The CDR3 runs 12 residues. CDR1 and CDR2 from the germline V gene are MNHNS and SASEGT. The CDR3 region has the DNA TGTGCCAGCAGTGAAGTACGAGCGCCCCAGCATTTT. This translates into CASSEVRAPQHF.

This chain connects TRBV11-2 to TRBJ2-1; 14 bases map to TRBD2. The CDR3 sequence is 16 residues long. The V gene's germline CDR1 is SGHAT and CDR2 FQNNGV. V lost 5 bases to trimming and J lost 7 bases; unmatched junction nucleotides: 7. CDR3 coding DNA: TGTGCCAGCAGCCCGACTAGCGGGGGGGCTCGAAATGAGCAGTTCTTC. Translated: CASSPTSGGARNEQFF.

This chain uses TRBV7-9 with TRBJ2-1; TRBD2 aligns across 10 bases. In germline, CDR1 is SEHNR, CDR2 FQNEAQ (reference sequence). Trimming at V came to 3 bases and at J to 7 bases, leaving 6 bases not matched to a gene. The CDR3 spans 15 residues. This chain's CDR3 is CASSFSGGAGNEQFF. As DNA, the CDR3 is TGTGCCAGCAGCTTCAGCGGGGGGGCCGGAAATGAGCAGTTCTTC. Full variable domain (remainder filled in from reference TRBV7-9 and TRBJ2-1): DTGVSQNPRHKITKRGQNVTFRCDPISEHNRLYWYRQTLGQGPEFLTYFQNEAQLEKSRLLSDRFSAERPKGSFSTLEIQRTEQGDSAMYLCASSFSGGAGNEQFFGPGTRLTVL.

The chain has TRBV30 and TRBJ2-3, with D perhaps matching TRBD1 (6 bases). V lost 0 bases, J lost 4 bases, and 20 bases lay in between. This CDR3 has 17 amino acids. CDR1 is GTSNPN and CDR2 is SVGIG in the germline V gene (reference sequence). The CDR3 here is CAWSVQGRGNLADTQYF. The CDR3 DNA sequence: TGTGCCTGGAGTGTACAGGGCAGGGGAAACTTAGCAGATACGCAGTATTTT.

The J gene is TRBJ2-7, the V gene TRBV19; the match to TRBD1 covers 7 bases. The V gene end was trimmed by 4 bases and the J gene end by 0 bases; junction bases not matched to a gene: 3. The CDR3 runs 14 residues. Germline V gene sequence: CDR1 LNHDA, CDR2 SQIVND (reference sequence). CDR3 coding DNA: TGTGCCAGTAGTAAGACAGGGAGCTCCTACGAGCAGTACTTC. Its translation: CASSKTGSSYEQYF.